What follows are 3 T cell receptor beta chains derived from one specimen sequenced in a study of T cells after yellow fever vaccination (dated by TCRdb to about 2019). The protocol used for the library was 5' RACE. The sequencer was an Illumina NovaSeq 6000. The raw public reads went through TCRdb reprocessing: fastp at Q25, MiXCR clone calling, in-frame beta chains kept. Rows matching on CDR3 protein sequence are summarized as one entry with the most common DNA and genes. Counted in this sample were fewer than 350,000 distinct CDR3 sequences; around 4.5% of them appeared once. The ten largest clones capture roughly a fifth of the sample. This sample's treatment or condition label indicates: live attenuated yellow fever vaccine strain. This sample comprised PBMCs, obtained 15 days after the yellow fever booster vaccination. These receptor sequences come from a young man who received the YFV17D yellow fever vaccine.

The chain combines TRBV12-3 or TRBV12-4 with TRBJ1-5; 10 bases match TRBD1. This CDR3 has 15 amino acids. With V trimmed by 7 bases and J by 4 bases, 7 bases remained unmatched. The CDR3 region is CASTPRTGGNQPQHF. The DNA of the CDR3 is TGTGCCAGCACCCCTAGGACAGGGGGGAATCAGCCCCAGCATTTT.

This clonotype has only a few counts. This chain links TRBV6-8 with TRBJ1-5; D is possibly TRBD1 (5 bases). CDR1 and CDR2 (germline): MNHGY, SAAAGT. This CDR3 has 12 amino acids. Between the trimmed V and J ends, which lost 11 bases and 6 bases, there was a span of 14 bases. This CDR3 is CAGRGFGQPQHF. The CDR3 DNA reads as TGTGCCGGAAGGGGATTCGGTCAGCCCCAGCATTTT.

The chain couples TRBV3-1 to TRBJ1-1; D call uncertain. The CDR3 consists of 12 residues. From germline, CDR1 is LGHDT and CDR2 YNNKEL (reference sequence). V was pared by 0 bases and J by 8 bases, with 7 bases between. The CDR3 nucleotides are TGTGCCAGCAGCCAAGATCCCTTAGAAGCTTTCTTT. Its translation is CASSQDPLEAFF.